These 9 T cell receptor beta chains were all obtained from the same sample, sequenced in a study of blood T cell repertoires in COVID-19. Sequencing was performed with immunoSEQ multiplex PCR; in TCRdb, only in-frame clones are kept and a portion is missing. The profile shows roughly 140,000 clones, more than 80% of them singletons. Source material: peripheral blood. Source of these receptors: a woman aged 60-70 years with active COVID-19.

The rearrangement joins TRBV4-2 to TRBJ1-1; 8 nucleotides match TRBD1. V lost 0 bases and J lost 3; bases outside the gene matches: 3. Germline values: CDR1 LGHNA, CDR2 YNFKEQ. The CDR3 consists of 15 residues. In nucleotides, the CDR3 is TGTGCCAGCAGCCAAGAGCAGGGGGCATACACTGAAGCTTTCTTT. This codes for CASSQEQGAYTEAFF.

The chain links TRBV4-1 to TRBJ2-7; TRBD2 matches at 10 bases. The CDR3 extends over 16 amino acids. V lost 2 bases to trimming and J lost 2 bases; unmatched junction nucleotides: 6. Germline V lookup: CDR1 MGHRA, CDR2 YSYEKL. The CDR3 sequence is CASSQYGTSATYEQYF. CDR3 DNA sequence: TGCGCCAGCAGCCAATACGGGACTAGCGCGACCTACGAGCAGTACTTC.

Only one count was recorded for this clone. This chain joins TRBV6-5 and TRBJ1-6, with D possibly matching TRBD1 (5 bases). The V end lost 5 bases, the J end lost 4 bases, and 12 bases lay between the germline ends. CDR1 MNHEY and CDR2 SVGAGI come from the germline V gene. The CDR3 length is 15 residues. The CDR3, as DNA: TGTGCCAGCAGTCTCAGGGTGCCGTATAATTCACCCCTCCACTTT. This encodes CASSLRVPYNSPLHF.

This rearrangement joins TRBV29-1 to TRBJ2-3; D might be TRBD1 (6 bases). This CDR3 has 13 amino acids. The V end was cut by 6 bases, the J end by 5 bases, with 15 bases between. Germline loops: CDR1 SQVTM, CDR2 ANQGSEA. Here the CDR3 DNA reads TGCAGCGTCATCCGGGGACAAGTAGATACGCAGTATTTT. It encodes CSVIRGQVDTQYF.

The V gene is TRBV7-9, the J gene TRBJ2-5, with 8 bases matching TRBD2. The germline CDR1 and CDR2 sequences are SEHNR and FQNEAQ (reference sequence). The CDR3 length is 15 residues. The V gene end was trimmed by 3 bases and the J gene end by 0 bases; junction bases not matched to a gene: 3. CDR3 region: CASSFRLAHQETQYF. DNA for the CDR3: TGTGCCAGCAGCTTCAGACTAGCGCACCAAGAGACCCAGTACTTC.

The chain uses TRBV20-1 and TRBJ2-1, with D possibly being TRBD1 (6 bases). Germline CDR1 reads DFQATT; CDR2 reads SNEGSKA (reference sequence). Trimming took off 3 bases at V and 6 bases at J, with 15 bases between the two ends. The CDR3 loop spans 14 amino acids. CDR3: CSASLWGRINEQFF. CDR3 DNA: TGCAGTGCTAGTTTGTGGGGGCGCATCAATGAGCAGTTCTTC.

This chain connects TRBV12-3 or TRBV12-4 to TRBJ2-2; no reliable D call. CDR3 length: 12 residues. Trimming cost V 7 bases and J 4 bases, with 7 bases left between them. The DNA of the CDR3 is TGTGCCAGCACTGGGCCCACCGGGGAGCTGTTTTTT. The encoded protein is CASTGPTGELFF.

As for this clone: One junction end disagrees with the germline gene, perhaps due to a read error. V and J are TRBV7-7 and TRBJ2-2; 9 positions match TRBD1. CDR3 length equals 15 residues. The germline gives CDR1 SSHAT, CDR2 FNYEAQ (reference sequence). The CDR3 DNA follows: TGTGCTAGCAGCCCGGGACAGGGAAAGGCCGGGGAGCTGTTTTTT. Amino acid sequence: CASSPGQGKAGELFF.

The chain has TRBV5-5 and TRBJ1-2; the D is unclear. CDR1 and CDR2 from the germline V gene are SGHKS and YYEKEE (reference sequence). The germline V and J ends were trimmed by 1 base and 1 base, with 5 bases remaining between them. This CDR3 region has 13 residues. CDR3 bases: TGTGCCAGCAGCTTGAGAGTTAACTATGGCTACACCTTC. Its translation is CASSLRVNYGYTF. The full variable domain, rest sourced from reference TRBV5-5 and TRBJ1-2, is DAGVTQSPTHLIKTRGQQVTLRCSPISGHKSVSWYQQVLGQGPQFIFQYYEKEERGRGNFPDRFSARQFPNYSSELNVNALLLGDSALYLCASSLRVNYGYTFGSGTRLTVV.